This T cell receptor (beta chain) was captured by sequencing in a study of cytomegalovirus exposure and HLA in healthy donors. With 1 base removed from V and 4 bases from J, the gap between germline ends came to 13 bases. The CDR3 is made up of 15 amino acids. Germline CDR1 SNHLY, CDR2 FYNNEI. Study-wide results and limits: TCR beta chains numbering approximately 150 were designated cytomegalovirus-associated. Despite most TCR sequences being rare, some public TCRs occurred in many donors.

Method: immunoSEQ multiplex PCR; TCRdb's copy keeps in-frame clones and lacks some. The sample lists about 150,000 clones; roughly nine tenths were seen once. For this clone: Its antigen is unidentified.

Sequencing input: PBMCs. The sequence was collected from a woman under 30 in good health and CMV-seropositive. This rearrangement joins TRBV2 to TRBJ2-5; tentative D call: TRBD2 (6 bases). The CDR3 here is CASSEDLTRGETQYF. The CDR3 DNA follows: TGTGCCAGCAGTGAAGACTTGACTAGAGGAGAGACCCAGTACTTC.